This T cell receptor (beta chain) originates from a study of T cells in women clearing cervical HPV infection. Comment on this clone: The missing CDR3 end, 3 residues past where the read stops, is filled in from the germline J gene.

The method was immunoSEQ multiplex PCR; TCRdb's version includes in-frame clones alone and lacks a portion of them. The sample's table shows approximately 38,000 clones. CDR1 and CDR2 (germline): DFQATT, SNEGSKA (reference sequence). V lost 5 bases and J lost 4; bases outside the gene matches: 13. This CDR3 comprises 16 residues. The sequenced material came from blood buffy coat. This TCR derives from a woman between 18 and 75 years old with a cervical HPV16 infection that either progressed to CIN3+ or cleared (not recorded which). This chain uses TRBV20-1 with TRBJ2-5; 10 positions match TRBD1. The part of the CDR3 DNA that was read is TGCAGTGCTCTGAATGTGGGACAGGGGAGCGGAGAGACC. It encodes CSALNVGQGSGET. The full CDR3 reads CSALNVGQGSGETQYF.